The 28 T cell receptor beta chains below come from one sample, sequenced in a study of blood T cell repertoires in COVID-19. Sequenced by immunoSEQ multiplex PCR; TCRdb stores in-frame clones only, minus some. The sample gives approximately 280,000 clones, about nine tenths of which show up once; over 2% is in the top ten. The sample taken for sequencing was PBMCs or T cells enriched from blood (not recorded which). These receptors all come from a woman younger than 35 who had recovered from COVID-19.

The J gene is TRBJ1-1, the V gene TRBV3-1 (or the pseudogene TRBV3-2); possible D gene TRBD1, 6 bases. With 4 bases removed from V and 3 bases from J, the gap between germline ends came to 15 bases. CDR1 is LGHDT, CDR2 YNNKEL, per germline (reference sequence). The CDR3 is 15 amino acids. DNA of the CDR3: TGTGCCAGCAGCCCTACTTACAGGGAACACACTGAAGCTTTCTTT. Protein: CASSPTYREHTEAFF.

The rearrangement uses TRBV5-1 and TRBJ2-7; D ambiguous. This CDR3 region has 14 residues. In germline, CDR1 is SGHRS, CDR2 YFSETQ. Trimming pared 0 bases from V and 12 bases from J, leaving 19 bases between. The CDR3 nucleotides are TGCGCCAGCAGCTTGGTGATAGACTCCGGAGCTTGGTACTTC. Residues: CASSLVIDSGAWYF.

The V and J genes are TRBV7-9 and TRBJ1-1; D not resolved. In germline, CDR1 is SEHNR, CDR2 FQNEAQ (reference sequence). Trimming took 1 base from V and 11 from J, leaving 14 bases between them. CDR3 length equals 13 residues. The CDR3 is CASSLGVNGLAFF. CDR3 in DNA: TGTGCCAGCAGCTTAGGGGTAAACGGGTTGGCTTTCTTT.

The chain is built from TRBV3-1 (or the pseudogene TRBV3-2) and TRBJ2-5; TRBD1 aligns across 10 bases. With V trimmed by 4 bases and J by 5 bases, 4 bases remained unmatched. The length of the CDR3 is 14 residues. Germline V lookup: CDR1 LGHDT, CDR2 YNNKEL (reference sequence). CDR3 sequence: CASSRQGAEETQYF. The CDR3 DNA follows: TGTGCCAGCAGCCGACAGGGGGCGGAGGAGACCCAGTACTTC.

The CDR3, as DNA: TGCGCCAGCAGCCAAGAACCAGAGGAGCGGGGGGTCCGCACCTACGAGCAGTACTTC. Residues: CASSQEPEERGVRTYEQYF. The chain has TRBV4-3 and TRBJ2-7; 9 bases agree with TRBD2. Germline V CDR1 and CDR2: LGHNA, YSLEER. The CDR3 sequence is 19 residues long. The junction had 14 bases not matched to a gene; V was cut back by 0 bases and J by 2 bases.

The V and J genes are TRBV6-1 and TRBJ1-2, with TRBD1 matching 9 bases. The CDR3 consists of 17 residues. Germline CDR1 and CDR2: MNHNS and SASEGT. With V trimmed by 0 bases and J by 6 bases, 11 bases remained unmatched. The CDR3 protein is CASSEAHYRGQADGYTF. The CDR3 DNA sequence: TGTGCCAGCAGTGAAGCTCACTACAGGGGGCAGGCGGATGGCTACACCTTC.

CDR3 nucleotides: TGTGCCAGCAGCTTGGTTAACTCGCGGAATTCCTACGAGCAGTACTTC. This codes for CASSLVNSRNSYEQYF. This chain joins TRBV7-9 and TRBJ2-7, with unresolved D. Per the germline V gene, CDR1 is SEHNR and CDR2 is FQNEAQ (reference sequence). V dropped 3 bases and J dropped 1 base, with 16 bases sitting between them. The CDR3 totals 16 residues. The whole variable domain, filled in from reference TRBV7-9 and TRBJ2-7, reads DTGVSQNPRHKITKRGQNVTFRCDPISEHNRLYWYRQTLGQGPEFLTYFQNEAQLEKSRLLSDRFSAERPKGSFSTLEIQRTEQGDSAMYLCASSLVNSRNSYEQYFGPGTRLTVT.

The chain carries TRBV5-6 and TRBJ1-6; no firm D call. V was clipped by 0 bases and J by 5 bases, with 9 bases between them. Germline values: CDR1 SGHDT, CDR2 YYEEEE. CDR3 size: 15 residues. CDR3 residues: CASSLVGLNNSPLHF. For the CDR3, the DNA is TGTGCCAGCAGCTTGGTTGGCCTTAATAATTCACCCCTCCACTTT.

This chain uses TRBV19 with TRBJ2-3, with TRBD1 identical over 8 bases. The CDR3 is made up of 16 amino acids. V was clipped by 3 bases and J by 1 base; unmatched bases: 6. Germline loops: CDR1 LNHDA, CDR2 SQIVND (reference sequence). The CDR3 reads CASSISRGQGTDTQYF. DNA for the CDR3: TGTGCCAGTAGTATTAGTCGGGGACAGGGCACAGATACGCAGTATTTT.

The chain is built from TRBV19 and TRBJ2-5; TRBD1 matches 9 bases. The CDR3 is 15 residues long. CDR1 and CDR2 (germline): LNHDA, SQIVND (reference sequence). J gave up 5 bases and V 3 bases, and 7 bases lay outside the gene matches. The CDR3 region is CASSMITGGFETQYF. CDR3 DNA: TGTGCCAGTAGTATGATAACAGGGGGCTTTGAGACCCAGTACTTC.

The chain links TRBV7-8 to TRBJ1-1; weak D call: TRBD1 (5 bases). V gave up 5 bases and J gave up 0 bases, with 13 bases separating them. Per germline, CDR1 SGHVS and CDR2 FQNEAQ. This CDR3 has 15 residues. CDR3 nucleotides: TGTGCCAGCAGCCCTAGAGGACAATTGAACACTGAAGCTTTCTTT. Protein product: CASSPRGQLNTEAFF.

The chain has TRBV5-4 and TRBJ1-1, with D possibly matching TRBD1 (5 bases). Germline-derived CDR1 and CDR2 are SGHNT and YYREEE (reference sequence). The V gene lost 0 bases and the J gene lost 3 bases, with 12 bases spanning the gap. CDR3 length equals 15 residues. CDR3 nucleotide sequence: TGTGCCAGCAGCTTGGGCGGGACTTGGGACACTGAAGCTTTCTTT. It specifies CASSLGGTWDTEAFF.

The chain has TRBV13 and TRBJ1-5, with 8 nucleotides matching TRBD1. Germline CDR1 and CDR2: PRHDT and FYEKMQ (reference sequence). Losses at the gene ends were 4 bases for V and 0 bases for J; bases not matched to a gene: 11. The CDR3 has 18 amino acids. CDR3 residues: CASSSRDRPTDSNQPQHF. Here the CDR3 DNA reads TGTGCCAGCAGCTCCCGGGACAGGCCGACGGATAGCAATCAGCCCCAGCATTTT.

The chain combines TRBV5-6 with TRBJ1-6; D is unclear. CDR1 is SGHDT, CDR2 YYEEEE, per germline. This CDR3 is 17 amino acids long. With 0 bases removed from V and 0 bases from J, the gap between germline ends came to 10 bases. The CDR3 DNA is TGTGCCAGCAGCTTGGATGCAGGTTACTCCTATAATTCACCCCTCCACTTT. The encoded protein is CASSLDAGYSYNSPLHF.

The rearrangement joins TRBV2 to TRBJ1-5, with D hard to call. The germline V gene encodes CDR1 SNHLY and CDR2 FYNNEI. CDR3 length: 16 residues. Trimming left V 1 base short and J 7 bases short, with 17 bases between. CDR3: CASSEGSGPLGQPQHF. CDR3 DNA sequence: TGTGCCAGCAGTGAAGGGAGCGGACCCCTGGGGCAGCCCCAGCATTTT. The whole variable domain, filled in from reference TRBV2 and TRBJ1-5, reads EPEVTQTPSHQVTQMGQEVILRCVPISNHLYFYWYRQILGQKVEFLVSFYNNEISEKSEIFDDQFSVERPDGSNFTLKIRSTKLEDSAMYFCASSEGSGPLGQPQHFGDGTRLSIL.

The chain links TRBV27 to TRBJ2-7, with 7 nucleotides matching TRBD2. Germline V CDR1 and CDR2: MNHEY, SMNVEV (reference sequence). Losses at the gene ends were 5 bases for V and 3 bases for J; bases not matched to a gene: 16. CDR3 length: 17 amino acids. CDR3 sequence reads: CASSLLSPGGGIYEQYF. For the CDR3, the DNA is TGTGCCAGCAGTCTACTCTCCCCGGGGGGAGGGATCTACGAGCAGTACTTC.

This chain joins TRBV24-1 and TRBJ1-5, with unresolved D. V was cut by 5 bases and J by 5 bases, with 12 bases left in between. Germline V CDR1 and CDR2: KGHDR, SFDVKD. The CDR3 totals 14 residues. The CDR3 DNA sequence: TGTGCCACCAGTGGCTGGGCGAGAGATCAGCCCCAGCATTTT. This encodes CATSGWARDQPQHF.

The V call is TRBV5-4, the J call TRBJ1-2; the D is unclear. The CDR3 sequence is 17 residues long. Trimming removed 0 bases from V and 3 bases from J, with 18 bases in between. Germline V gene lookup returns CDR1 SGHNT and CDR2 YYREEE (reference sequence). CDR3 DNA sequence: TGTGCCAGCAGCTTGGGTCCATTACGCCGTCTAGACTATGGCTACACCTTC. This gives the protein CASSLGPLRRLDYGYTF.

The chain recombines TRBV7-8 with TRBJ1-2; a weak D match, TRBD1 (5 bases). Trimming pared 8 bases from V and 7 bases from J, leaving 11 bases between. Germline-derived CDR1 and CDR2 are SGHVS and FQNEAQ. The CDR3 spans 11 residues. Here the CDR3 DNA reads TGTGCCAGCGGGGGGGAATCTGGCTACACCTTC. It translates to CASGGESGYTF.

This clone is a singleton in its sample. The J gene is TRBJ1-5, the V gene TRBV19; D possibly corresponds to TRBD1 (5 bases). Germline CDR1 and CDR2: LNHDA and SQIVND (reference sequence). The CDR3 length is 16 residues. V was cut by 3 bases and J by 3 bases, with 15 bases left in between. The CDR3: CASSMGFRQPNQPQHF. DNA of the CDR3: TGTGCCAGTAGTATGGGGTTTCGACAGCCCAATCAGCCCCAGCATTTT.

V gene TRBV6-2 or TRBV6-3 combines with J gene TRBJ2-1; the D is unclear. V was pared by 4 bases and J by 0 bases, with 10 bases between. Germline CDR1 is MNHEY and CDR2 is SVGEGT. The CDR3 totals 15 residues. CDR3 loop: CASSSDTTSYNEQFF. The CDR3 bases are TGTGCCAGCAGTTCCGACACAACCTCCTACAATGAGCAGTTCTTC.

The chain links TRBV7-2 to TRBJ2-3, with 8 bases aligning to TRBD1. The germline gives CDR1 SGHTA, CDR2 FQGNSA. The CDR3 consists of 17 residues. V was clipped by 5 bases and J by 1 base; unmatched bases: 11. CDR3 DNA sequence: TGTGCCAGCAGCATCTCTACAGGGGGATCGGGCACAGATACGCAGTATTTT. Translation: CASSISTGGSGTDTQYF.

The CDR3 sequence: CASSFRGYGYTF. CDR3 nucleotides: TGTGCCAGCAGTTTCAGGGGCTATGGCTACACCTTC. The chain links TRBV6-5 to TRBJ1-2; a weak D match, TRBD1 (6 bases). V dropped 4 bases and J dropped 4 bases, with 7 bases sitting between them. This CDR3 has 12 amino acids. CDR1 MNHEY and CDR2 SVGAGI come from the germline V gene.

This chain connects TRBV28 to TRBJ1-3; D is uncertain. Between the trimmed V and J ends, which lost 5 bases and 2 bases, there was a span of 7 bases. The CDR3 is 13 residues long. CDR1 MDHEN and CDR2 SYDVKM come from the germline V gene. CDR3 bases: TGTGCCAGCAGTAGAGGTCCTGGAAACACCATATATTTT. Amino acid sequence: CASSRGPGNTIYF.

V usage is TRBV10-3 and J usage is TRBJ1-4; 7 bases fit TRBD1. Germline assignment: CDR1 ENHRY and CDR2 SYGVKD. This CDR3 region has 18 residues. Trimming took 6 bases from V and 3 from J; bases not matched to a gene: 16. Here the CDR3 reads CAISGGTAGQAPNEKLFF. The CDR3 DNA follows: TGTGCCATCAGCGGCGGGACAGCCGGACAGGCCCCTAATGAAAAACTGTTTTTT.

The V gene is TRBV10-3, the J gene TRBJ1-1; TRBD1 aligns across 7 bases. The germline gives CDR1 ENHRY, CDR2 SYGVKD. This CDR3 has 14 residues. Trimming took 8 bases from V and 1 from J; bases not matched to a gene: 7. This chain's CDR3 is CAIGEWTGNTEAFF. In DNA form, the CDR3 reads TGTGCCATCGGGGAATGGACAGGGAACACTGAAGCTTTCTTT.

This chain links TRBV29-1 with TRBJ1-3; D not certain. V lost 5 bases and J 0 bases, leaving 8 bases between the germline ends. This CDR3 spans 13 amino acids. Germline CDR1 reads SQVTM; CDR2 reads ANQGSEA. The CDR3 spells CSVLADSGNTIYF. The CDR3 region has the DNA TGCAGCGTTCTTGCGGACTCTGGAAACACCATATATTTT. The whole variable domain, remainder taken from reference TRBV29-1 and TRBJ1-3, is SAVISQKPSRDICQRGTSLTIQCQVDSQVTMMFWYRQQPGQSLTLIATANQGSEATYESGFVIDKFPISRPNLTFSTLTVSNMSPEDSSIYLCSVLADSGNTIYFGEGSWLTVV.

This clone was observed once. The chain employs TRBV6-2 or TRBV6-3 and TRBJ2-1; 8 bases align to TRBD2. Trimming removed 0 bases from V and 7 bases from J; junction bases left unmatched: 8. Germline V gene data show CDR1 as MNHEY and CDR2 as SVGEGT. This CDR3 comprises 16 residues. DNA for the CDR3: TGTGCCAGCAGTTACTCGATCAGCGGGGGACGGAATGAGCAGTTCTTC. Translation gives CASSYSISGGRNEQFF.